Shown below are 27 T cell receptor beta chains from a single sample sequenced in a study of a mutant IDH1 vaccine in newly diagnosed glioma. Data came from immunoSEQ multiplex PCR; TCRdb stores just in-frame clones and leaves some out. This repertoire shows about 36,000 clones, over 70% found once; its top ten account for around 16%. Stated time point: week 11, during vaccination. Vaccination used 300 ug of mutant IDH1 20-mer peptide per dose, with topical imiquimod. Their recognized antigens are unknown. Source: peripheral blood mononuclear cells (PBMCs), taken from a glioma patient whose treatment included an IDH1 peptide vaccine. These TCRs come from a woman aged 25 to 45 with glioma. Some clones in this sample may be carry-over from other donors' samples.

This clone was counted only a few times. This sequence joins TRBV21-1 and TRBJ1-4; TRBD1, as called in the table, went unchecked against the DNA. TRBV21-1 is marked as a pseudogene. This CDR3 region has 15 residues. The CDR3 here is CAGGQGAAYNEKLFF. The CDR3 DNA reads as TGTGCCGGGGGACAGGGGGCCGCTTATAATGAAAAACTGTTTTTT.

CDR3 sequence: CASSQGASGTPGELFF. The CDR3, as DNA: TGTGCCAGCAGCCAAGGAGCTAGCGGGACCCCCGGGGAGCTGTTTTTT. The rearrangement joins TRBV4-2 to TRBJ2-2; TRBD2 aligns across 9 bases. The CDR3 contains 16 residues. V shed 1 base, J shed 6 bases, and the junction held 6 bases outside the gene matches. CDR1 LGHNA and CDR2 YNFKEQ come from the germline V gene.

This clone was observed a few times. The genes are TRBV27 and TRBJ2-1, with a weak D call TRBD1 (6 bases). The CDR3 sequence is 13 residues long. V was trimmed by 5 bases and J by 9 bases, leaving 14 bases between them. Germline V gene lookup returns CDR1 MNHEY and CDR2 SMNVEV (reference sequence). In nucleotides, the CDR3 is TGTGCCAGCAGTCCTAGGGGGAGAGGTGAGCAGTTCTTC. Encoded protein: CASSPRGRGEQFF.

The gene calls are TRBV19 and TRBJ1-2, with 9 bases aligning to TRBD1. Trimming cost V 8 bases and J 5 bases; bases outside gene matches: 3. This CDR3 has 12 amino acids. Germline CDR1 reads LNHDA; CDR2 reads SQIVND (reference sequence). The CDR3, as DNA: TGTGCCAGTCACGACAGGGGGTATGGCTACACCTTC. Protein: CASHDRGYGYTF.

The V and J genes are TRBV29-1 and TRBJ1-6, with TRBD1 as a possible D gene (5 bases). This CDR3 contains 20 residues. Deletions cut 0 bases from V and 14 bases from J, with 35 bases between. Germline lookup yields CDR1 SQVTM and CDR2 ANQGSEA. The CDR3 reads CSVEECCGAILEGKGATLHF. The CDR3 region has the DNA TGCAGCGTTGAAGAATGTTGCGGGGCAATATTAGAGGGAAAAGGGGCCACCCTCCACTTT.

The CDR3 is CASSLSLSTGELFF. CDR3 sequence (DNA): TGTGCCAGCAGCTTGAGTTTGAGCACCGGGGAGCTGTTTTTT. The chain employs TRBV5-4 and TRBJ2-2; no definite D call. V lost 1 base and J lost 4, with 8 bases in between. This CDR3 comprises 14 residues. Germline V gives CDR1 SGHNT, CDR2 YYREEE (reference sequence). Drawing the rest from reference TRBV5-4 and TRBJ2-2, the complete variable domain is ETGVTQSPTHLIKTRGQQVTLRCSSQSGHNTVSWYQQALGQGPQFIFQYYREEENGRGNFPPRFSGLQFPNYSSELNVNALELDDSALYLCASSLSLSTGELFFGEGSRLTVL.

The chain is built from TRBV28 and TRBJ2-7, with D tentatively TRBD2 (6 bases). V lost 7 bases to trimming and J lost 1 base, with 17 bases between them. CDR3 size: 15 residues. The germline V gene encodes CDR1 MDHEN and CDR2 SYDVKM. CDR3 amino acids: CASTPTSPISYEQYF. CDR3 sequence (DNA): TGTGCCAGCACCCCCACTAGCCCAATATCCTACGAGCAGTACTTC.

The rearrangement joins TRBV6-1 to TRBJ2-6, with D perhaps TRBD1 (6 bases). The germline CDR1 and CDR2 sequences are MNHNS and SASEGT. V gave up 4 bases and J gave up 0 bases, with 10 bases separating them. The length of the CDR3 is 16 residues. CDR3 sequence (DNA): TGTGCCAGCAGTGCCGGGACACTCTCTGGGGCCAACGTCCTGACTTTC. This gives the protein CASSAGTLSGANVLTF.

CDR3 sequence reads: CASSPRLTHNQPQHF. DNA for the CDR3: TGTGCCAGCAGCCCCCGATTAACACACAATCAGCCCCAGCATTTT. The chain combines TRBV28 with TRBJ1-5; D is uncertain. The V end lost 6 bases, the J end lost 3 bases, and 15 bases lay between the germline ends. CDR3 length: 15 amino acids. Germline CDR1 reads MDHEN; CDR2 reads SYDVKM.

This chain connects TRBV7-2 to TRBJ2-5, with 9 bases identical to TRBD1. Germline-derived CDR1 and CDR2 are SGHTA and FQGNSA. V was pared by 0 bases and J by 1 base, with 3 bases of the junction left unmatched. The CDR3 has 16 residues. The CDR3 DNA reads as TGTGCCAGCAGCTTAGCGGCGACAGGGGGCCAAGAGACCCAGTACTTC. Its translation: CASSLAATGGQETQYF.

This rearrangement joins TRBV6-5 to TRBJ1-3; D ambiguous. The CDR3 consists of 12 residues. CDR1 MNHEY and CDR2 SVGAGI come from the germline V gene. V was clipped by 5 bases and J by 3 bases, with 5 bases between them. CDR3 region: CASSGLGNTIYF. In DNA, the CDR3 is TGTGCCAGCAGTGGCCTTGGAAACACCATATATTTT.

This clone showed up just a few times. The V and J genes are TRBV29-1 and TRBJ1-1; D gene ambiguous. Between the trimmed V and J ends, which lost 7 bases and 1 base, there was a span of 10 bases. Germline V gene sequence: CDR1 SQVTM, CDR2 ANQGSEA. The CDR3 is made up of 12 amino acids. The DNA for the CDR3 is TGCAGCGCCCCTGAGCAGAACACTGAAGCTTTCTTT. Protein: CSAPEQNTEAFF.

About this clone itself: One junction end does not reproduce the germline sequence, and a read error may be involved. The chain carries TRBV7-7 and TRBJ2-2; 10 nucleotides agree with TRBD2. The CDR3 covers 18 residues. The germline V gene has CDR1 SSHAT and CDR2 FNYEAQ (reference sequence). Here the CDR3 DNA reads TGTGCTAGCAGCTTAGTGGCTAGCGGGAGAGGGGAGACCGGGGAGCTGTTTTTT. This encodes CASSLVASGRGETGELFF.

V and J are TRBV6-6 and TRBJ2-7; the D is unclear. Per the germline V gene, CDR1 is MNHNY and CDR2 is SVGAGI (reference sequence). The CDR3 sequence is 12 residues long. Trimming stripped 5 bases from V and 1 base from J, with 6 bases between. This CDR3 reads CASSPTSYEQYF. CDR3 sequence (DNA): TGTGCCAGCAGTCCCACTTCCTACGAGCAGTACTTC.

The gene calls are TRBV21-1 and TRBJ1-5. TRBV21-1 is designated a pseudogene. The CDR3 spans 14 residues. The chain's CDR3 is CASSKGGGNQPQHF. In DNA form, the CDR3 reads TGTGCCAGCAGCAAAGGGGGAGGGAATCAGCCCCAGCATTTT.

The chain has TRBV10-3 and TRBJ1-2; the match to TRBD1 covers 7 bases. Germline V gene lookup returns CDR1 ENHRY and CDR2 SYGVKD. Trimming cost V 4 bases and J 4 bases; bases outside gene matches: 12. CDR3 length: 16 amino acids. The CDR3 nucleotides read TGTGCCATCAGTGGGGGGGGACAGTCGACGGGCTATGGCTACACCTTC. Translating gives CAISGGGQSTGYGYTF.

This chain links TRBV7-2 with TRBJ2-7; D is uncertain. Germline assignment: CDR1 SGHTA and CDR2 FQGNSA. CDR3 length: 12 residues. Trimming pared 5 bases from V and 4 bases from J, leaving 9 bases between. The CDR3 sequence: CASSRFPYEQYF. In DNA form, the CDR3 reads TGTGCCAGCAGCCGTTTCCCGTACGAGCAGTACTTC.

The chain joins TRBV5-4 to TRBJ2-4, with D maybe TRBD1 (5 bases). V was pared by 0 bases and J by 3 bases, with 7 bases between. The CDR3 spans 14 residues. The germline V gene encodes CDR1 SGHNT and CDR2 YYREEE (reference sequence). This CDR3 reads CASSLARDKNIQYF. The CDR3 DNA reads TGTGCCAGCAGCTTGGCCAGGGACAAAAACATTCAGTACTTC.

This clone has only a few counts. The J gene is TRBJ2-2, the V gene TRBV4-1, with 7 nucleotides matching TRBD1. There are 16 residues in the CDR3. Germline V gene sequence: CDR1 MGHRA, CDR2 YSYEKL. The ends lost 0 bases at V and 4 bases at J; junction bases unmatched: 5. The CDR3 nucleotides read TGCGCCAGCAGCCAAGAAGGGGGCTATCTCACCGGGGAGCTGTTTTTT. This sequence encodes CASSQEGGYLTGELFF.

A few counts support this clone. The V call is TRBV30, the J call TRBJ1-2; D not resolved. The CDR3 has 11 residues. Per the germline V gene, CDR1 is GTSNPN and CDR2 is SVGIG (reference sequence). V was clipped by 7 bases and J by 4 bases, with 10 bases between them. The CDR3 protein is CAYELSYGYTF. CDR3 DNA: TGTGCCTATGAACTCTCCTATGGCTACACCTTC.

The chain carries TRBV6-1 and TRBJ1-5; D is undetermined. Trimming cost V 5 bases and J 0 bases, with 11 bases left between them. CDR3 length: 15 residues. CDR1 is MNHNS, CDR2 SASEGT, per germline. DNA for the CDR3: TGTGCCAGCAGTCCGCAGCTTTATAGCAATCAGCCCCAGCATTTT. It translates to CASSPQLYSNQPQHF.

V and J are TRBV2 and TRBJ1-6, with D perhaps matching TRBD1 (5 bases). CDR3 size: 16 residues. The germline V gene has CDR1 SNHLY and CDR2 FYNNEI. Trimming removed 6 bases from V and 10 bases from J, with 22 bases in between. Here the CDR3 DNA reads TGTGCCAGCAGGACCCTTTTCGGGACGGCTGGGTCACCCCTCCACTTT. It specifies CASRTLFGTAGSPLHF.

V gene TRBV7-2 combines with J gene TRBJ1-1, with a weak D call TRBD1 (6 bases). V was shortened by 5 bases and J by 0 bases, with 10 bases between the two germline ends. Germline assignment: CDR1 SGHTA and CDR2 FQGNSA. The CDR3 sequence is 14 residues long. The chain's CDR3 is CASSPTGMNTEAFF. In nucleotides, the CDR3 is TGTGCCAGCAGCCCCACAGGGATGAACACTGAAGCTTTCTTT.

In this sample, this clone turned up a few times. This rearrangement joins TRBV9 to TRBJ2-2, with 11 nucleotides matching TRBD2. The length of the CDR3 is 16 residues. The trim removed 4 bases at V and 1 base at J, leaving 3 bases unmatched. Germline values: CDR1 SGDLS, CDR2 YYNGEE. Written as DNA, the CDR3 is TGTGCCAGCAGCACGACTAGCGGGAAGAACACCGGGGAGCTGTTTTTT. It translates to CASSTTSGKNTGELFF.

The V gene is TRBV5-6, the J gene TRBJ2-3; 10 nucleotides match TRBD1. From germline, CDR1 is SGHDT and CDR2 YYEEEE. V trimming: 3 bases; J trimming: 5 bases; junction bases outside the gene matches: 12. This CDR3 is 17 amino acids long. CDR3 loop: CASSSWGTGESGDTQYF. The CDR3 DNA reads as TGTGCCAGCAGCTCCTGGGGGACAGGGGAGTCGGGAGATACGCAGTATTTT.

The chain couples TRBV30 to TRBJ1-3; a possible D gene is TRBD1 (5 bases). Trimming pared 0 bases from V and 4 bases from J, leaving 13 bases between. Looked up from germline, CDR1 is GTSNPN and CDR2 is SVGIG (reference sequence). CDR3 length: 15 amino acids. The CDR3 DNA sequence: TGTGCCTGGAGTGTAACCGGGGACGGGGGAAACACCATATATTTT. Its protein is CAWSVTGDGGNTIYF.

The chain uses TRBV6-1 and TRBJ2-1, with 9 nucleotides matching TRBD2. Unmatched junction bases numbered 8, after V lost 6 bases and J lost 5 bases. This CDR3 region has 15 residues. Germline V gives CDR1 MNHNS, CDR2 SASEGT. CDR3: CASRWWAGGDNEQFF. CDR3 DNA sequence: TGTGCCAGCAGGTGGTGGGCGGGGGGGGACAATGAGCAGTTCTTC.